The T cell receptor (beta chain) under discussion was sequenced for a study of T-cell reconstitution after alpha-beta-depleted transplantation in children. Unique molecular identifiers were incorporated into the prepared TCRbeta library. TCRdb reprocessed the PCR reads with MiXCR, giving one entry per CDR3 protein. The sample yields approximately 400,000 distinct CDR3 sequences, 9.5% to 13% seen once. V was clipped by 5 bases and J by 2 bases; unmatched bases: 11. The CDR3 runs 17 residues. Germline lookup yields CDR1 DFQATT and CDR2 SNEGSKA (reference sequence). The V gene is TRBV20-1, the J gene TRBJ2-7; 14 nucleotides line up with TRBD2. Here the sequenced sample was PBMCs from the stem cell graft donor, taken from the stem cell graft. The source of this sequence is a human donor who donated a stem cell graft to a child with acute myeloid leukemia. The CDR3 sequence: CSAWTSGRRPGTYEQYF. DNA of the CDR3: TGCAGTGCTTGGACTAGCGGGAGGCGTCCGGGAACCTACGAGCAGTACTTC.